This is a list of T cell receptor beta chains from one sample in a study of blood T cell repertoires in COVID-19. Only in-frame clones appear in the TCRdb table, and some are missing; sequencing was by immunoSEQ multiplex PCR. The sample carries roughly 100,000 clones, roughly 86% recorded once. Sequencing was performed on peripheral blood. The receptors come from a man aged 45-60 years with active or convalescent COVID-19. The CDR3 runs from the conserved cysteine through the conserved F or W. The order of the fields is D gene, J gene, clone size, V gene, CDR3 DNA, CDR3 protein. The D gene is left open where the match is weak. Not all rows give a size; the values are once, few, many and, for expanded clones, a class.

NA,TRBJ1-6,few,TRBV19,TGTGCCAGTAAGGAACTGGAGCTCAATTCACCCCTCCACTTT,CASKELELNSPLHF
TRBD1,TRBJ2-3,NA,TRBV5-1,TGCGCCAGCATGAGGGACAGTAGCACAGATACGCAGTATTTT,CASMRDSSTDTQYF
TRBD2,TRBJ2-3,NA,TRBV7-2,TGTGCCAGCAGCTTAGTCGTCGGGGGGACCCATACGCAGTATTTT,CASSLVVGGTHTQYF
TRBD2,TRBJ2-3,NA,TRBV7-2,TGTGCCAGCAGCTTACGGCTGGAAGTACCGGGACTAGGCACAGATACGCAGTATTTT,CASSLRLEVPGLGTDTQYF
TRBD2,TRBJ2-1,NA,TRBV19,TGTGCCAGTAGACAGAGGACTAGCGGCAACAATGAGCAGTTCTTC,CASRQRTSGNNEQFF
TRBD1,TRBJ1-2,NA,TRBV3-1/TRBV3-2,TGTGCCAGCAGCCAAGATCTAGGGGGCGCCGGCTACACCTTC,CASSQDLGGAGYTF
NA,TRBJ2-2,once,TRBV6-5,TGTGCCAGCAGTTACCAAACAGGGATGTTGGTCGGGGAGCTGTTTTTT,CASSYQTGMLVGELFF
NA,TRBJ1-2,NA,TRBV7-2,TGTGCCAGCAGCTTACCCAACTCTCTCTATGGCTACACCTTC,CASSLPNSLYGYTF
NA,TRBJ2-2,once,TRBV9,TGTGCCAGCAGCTTACAGAGTAACACCGGGGAGCTGTTTTTT,CASSLQSNTGELFF
TRBD1,TRBJ1-6,NA,TRBV6-2/TRBV6-3,TGTGCCAGCAGTTACACAGGGGGGTATAATTCACCCCTCCACTTT,CASSYTGGYNSPLHF
NA,TRBJ2-5,NA,TRBV25-1,TGTGCCAGCAGTAAATGGGACACCCAAGAGACCCAGTACTTC,CASSKWDTQETQYF
NA,TRBJ1-6,once,TRBV18,TGTGCCAGCTCACCAGGGGGGGCTCAGAATAATTCACCCCTCCACTTT,CASSPGGAQNNSPLHF